One sample yielded the 5 T cell receptor beta chains listed below, sequenced in a study of cytomegalovirus exposure and HLA in healthy donors. 13 Jbeta primers and 60 Vbeta primers were used for the PCR. TCRdb's table, derived via immunoSEQ multiplex PCR, lists solely in-frame clones and lacks some. The sample includes about 190,000 clones, approximately 86% of them seen just once. The specimen was PBMCs. The receptors derive from a boy between 2 and 10 years old in good health and CMV-seronegative.

The chain is built from TRBV7-3 and TRBJ1-6; TRBD1 is a possible D gene (6 bases). Germline CDR1 SGHTA, CDR2 FQGTGA. V lost 1 base and J 8 bases, leaving 15 bases between the germline ends. CDR3 length: 16 residues. The CDR3 protein is CASSLNGRGSDSPLHF. CDR3 in DNA: TGTGCCAGCAGCTTAAACGGCAGGGGATCGGATTCACCCCTCCACTTT.

The CDR3 coding sequence is TGTGCCAGCAGTGCCGGGACAGGGGTTACCGGGGAGCTGTTTTTT. Protein: CASSAGTGVTGELFF. The rearrangement links TRBV6-5 to TRBJ2-2, with 10 nucleotides matching TRBD1. V lost 5 bases and J lost 5; bases outside the gene matches: 5. The CDR3 has 15 residues. CDR1 is MNHEY, CDR2 SVGAGI, per germline.

The chain combines TRBV25-1 with TRBJ2-7, with 9 bases matching TRBD2. This CDR3 is built from 14 residues. Germline loops: CDR1 MGHDK, CDR2 SYGVNS. The V gene end was trimmed by 7 bases and the J gene end by 1 base; junction bases not matched to a gene: 5. The CDR3 coding sequence is TGTGCCAGCATAGGTCTAGCGGGGTCCTACGAGCAGTACTTC. This sequence encodes CASIGLAGSYEQYF.

This chain connects TRBV27 to TRBJ1-2; TRBD1 matches at 10 bases. Germline CDR1 MNHEY, CDR2 SMNVEV (reference sequence). Unmatched junction bases numbered 17, after V lost 7 bases and J lost 3 bases. The CDR3 totals 18 residues. The CDR3 region is CASKPTGTGVGGDYGYTF. CDR3 bases: TGTGCCAGCAAACCTACCGGGACAGGGGTGGGAGGGGACTATGGCTACACCTTC.

The chain links TRBV5-1 to TRBJ2-3, with D possibly matching TRBD1 (5 bases). The ends were cut back, 0 bases at V and 0 bases at J, with 11 bases in the middle. From germline, CDR1 is SGHRS and CDR2 YFSETQ. CDR3 length: 16 residues. The CDR3 DNA reads TGCGCCAGCAGCTTGGGAAGTAAGGGGAGCACAGATACGCAGTATTTT. Translated: CASSLGSKGSTDTQYF.